These 15 T cell receptor beta chains were all obtained from the same sample, sequenced in a study of T-cell memory formation after mild COVID-19. Each CDR3 protein gets one entry after TCRdb re-called the 5' RACE reads with MiXCR. Of 110,000 to 150,000 distinct CDR3 sequences in the sample, 20% to 25% are singletons; the top ten hold roughly 25%. Sample: PBMCs or a T cell subset sorted from them (not recorded which). These receptors all come from an adult woman who had mild COVID-19 (a few samples of this study predate the infection). Cell type and time point are not known.

This clonotype was observed a handful of times. The chain is built from TRBV7-9 and TRBJ2-7; 7 bases line up with TRBD1. The CDR3 extends over 15 amino acids. Germline CDR1 SEHNR, CDR2 FQNEAQ (reference sequence). Losses at the gene ends were 4 bases for V and 2 bases for J; bases not matched to a gene: 8. CDR3 region: CASSSPPTGTYEQYF. CDR3 coding DNA: TGTGCCAGCAGCTCGCCCCCGACAGGGACCTACGAGCAGTACTTC.

The DNA for the CDR3 is TGCGCCAGCAGCGTGGTGGGGGCGAACACTGAAGCTTTCTTT. It codes for CASSVVGANTEAFF. This sequence joins TRBV5-1 and TRBJ1-1, with a tentative D call TRBD1 (6 bases). The CDR3 extends over 14 amino acids. Germline CDR1 SGHRS, CDR2 YFSETQ. V was trimmed by 4 bases and J by 1 base, leaving 11 bases between them.

This clonotype has more than one count but fewer than ten. The V call is TRBV5-6, the J call TRBJ1-2; D is unclear. The V end was cut by 0 bases, the J end by 4 bases, with 10 bases between. The CDR3 loop spans 14 amino acids. Germline-derived CDR1 and CDR2 are SGHDT and YYEEEE. CDR3 coding DNA: TGTGCCAGCAGCTTGGGACGTGGCGTCTATGGCTACACCTTC. This sequence encodes CASSLGRGVYGYTF. The whole variable domain, remainder taken from reference TRBV5-6 and TRBJ1-2, is DAGVTQSPTHLIKTRGQQVTLRCSPKSGHDTVSWYQQALGQGPQFIFQYYEEEERQRGNFPDRFSGHQFPNYSSELNVNALLLGDSALYLCASSLGRGVYGYTFGSGTRLTVV.

This clonotype came up a few times. The rearrangement uses TRBV15 and TRBJ2-2; D call uncertain. The V gene lost 1 base and the J gene lost 6 bases, with 9 bases spanning the gap. Germline V CDR1 and CDR2: LNHNV, YYDKDF (reference sequence). This CDR3 region has 14 residues. CDR3 amino acids: CATSRVGVSGELFF. In nucleotides, the CDR3 is TGTGCCACCAGCAGAGTTGGGGTGTCCGGGGAGCTGTTTTTT.

This chain links TRBV11-3 with TRBJ2-1; D is possibly TRBD2 (6 bases). Germline values: CDR1 SGHNT, CDR2 YENEEA. V gave up 5 bases and J gave up 5 bases, with 13 bases separating them. The CDR3 has 14 residues. CDR3 amino acids: CASSARLDDNEQFF. DNA of the CDR3: TGTGCCAGCAGCGCTCGACTAGATGACAATGAGCAGTTCTTC.

The rearrangement links TRBV7-6 to TRBJ2-7; tentatively, D is TRBD1 or TRBD2 (6 bases each). V was trimmed by 3 bases and J by 9 bases, leaving 15 bases between them. This CDR3 is 13 amino acids long. Germline lookup yields CDR1 SGHVS and CDR2 FNYEAQ. CDR3 sequence reads: CASSLGGYEVQYF. The DNA for the CDR3 is TGTGCCAGCAGCTTGGGGGGCTACGAAGTGCAGTACTTC.

V and J are TRBV15 and TRBJ2-7, with D possibly being TRBD1 (6 bases). V shed 3 bases and J shed 2 bases, with 14 bases lying between them. Germline V gives CDR1 LNHNV, CDR2 YYDKDF (reference sequence). This CDR3 has 15 amino acids. CDR3: CATSRGHLDTYEQYF. Written as DNA, the CDR3 is TGTGCCACCAGCAGGGGACATCTGGATACCTACGAGCAGTACTTC.

The table lists this clonotype with a few counts. This chain's CDR3 is CASGQDRGGANVLTF. In DNA form, the CDR3 reads TGTGCCAGCGGACAAGACAGGGGTGGGGCCAACGTCCTGACTTTC. The V call is TRBV12-3 or TRBV12-4, the J call TRBJ2-6, with 8 positions matching TRBD1. CDR3 size: 15 residues. The V and J ends lost 8 bases and 3 bases, in that order; junction bases with no gene match: 6.

This clonotype has only a few counts. This rearrangement joins TRBV5-5 to TRBJ2-3; 9 bases match TRBD2. The V segment lost 4 bases and the J segment 4 bases; nucleotides outside the gene matches: 7. The CDR3 sequence is 15 residues long. The V gene's germline CDR1 is SGHKS and CDR2 YYEKEE (reference sequence). DNA for the CDR3: TGTGCCAGCAGCCTCCCCGGCGGGGGGGCAGATACGCAGTATTTT. Translated, it gives CASSLPGGGADTQYF.

The V call is TRBV24-1, the J call TRBJ2-2, with D hard to call. Trimming removed 1 base at V and 4 bases at J, with 6 bases between. CDR1 is KGHDR, CDR2 SFDVKD, per germline. The CDR3 consists of 14 residues. CDR3 sequence reads: CATSDFTPTGELFF. The CDR3 nucleotides are TGTGCCACCAGTGATTTTACCCCCACCGGGGAGCTGTTTTTT.

This clonotype was picked up a small number of times. This sequence joins TRBV24-1 and TRBJ2-2, with a weak D call TRBD2 (6 bases). V gave up 10 bases and J gave up 3 bases, with 17 bases separating them. Germline CDR1 reads KGHDR; CDR2 reads SFDVKD. CDR3 length: 15 residues. CDR3 protein: CATSEGSAYTGELFF. The CDR3 DNA follows: TGTGCCACGTCGGAGGGTTCTGCGTACACCGGGGAGCTGTTTTTT.

The V gene is TRBV5-1, the J gene TRBJ2-1; D unclear. The CDR3 totals 15 residues. V dropped 0 bases and J dropped 6 bases, with 13 bases sitting between them. Germline loops: CDR1 SGHRS, CDR2 YFSETQ. The CDR3 loop is CASSLEPGKGNEQFF. CDR3 bases: TGCGCCAGCAGCTTGGAACCTGGGAAAGGCAATGAGCAGTTCTTC.

The V gene is TRBV9, the J gene TRBJ2-7; D perhaps matches TRBD2 (6 bases). The CDR3 sequence is 15 residues long. The germline CDR1 and CDR2 sequences are SGDLS and YYNGEE. Trimming removed 0 bases at V and 6 bases at J, with 16 bases between. The CDR3 DNA reads TGTGCCAGCAGCGTAGGATCAGGGAGGAAGGGCGAGCAGTACTTC. It codes for CASSVGSGRKGEQYF.

The chain links TRBV21-1 to TRBJ2-5; the D call TRBD2 from the table was never checked on the DNA. TRBV21-1 is classified as a pseudogene. The CDR3 contains 13 residues. CDR3 sequence reads: CASRPPRRETQYF. As DNA, the CDR3 is TGTGCCAGCAGACCTCCGAGGCGGGAGACCCAGTACTTC.

The V gene is TRBV24-1, the J gene TRBJ2-2; the D is unclear. CDR3 size: 15 residues. The V gene's germline CDR1 is KGHDR and CDR2 SFDVKD. V shed 2 bases and J shed 0 bases, with 6 bases lying between them. The CDR3 reads CATSDYSSNTGELFF. The CDR3 region has the DNA TGTGCCACCAGTGATTACAGCTCGAACACCGGGGAGCTGTTTTTT.